The 25 T cell receptor beta chains below all came from one sample that was sequenced in a study of T cell responses to AZD1222 COVID-19 vaccine. Method: immunoSEQ multiplex PCR; TCRdb's copy keeps in-frame clones and lacks some. This sample has some 100,000 clones, with about 90% found just once. The starting material was peripheral blood, obtained 28 days after the second AZD1222 dose. These receptor sequences come from an adult who received the AZD1222 COVID-19 vaccine.

This CDR3 is CASSLDLAGGRTQYF. The CDR3 DNA reads as TGCGCCAGCAGCTTGGATCTAGCGGGGGGACGTACGCAGTATTTT. The genes are TRBV5-1 and TRBJ2-3; 11 nucleotides line up with TRBD2. V gave up 0 bases and J gave up 8 bases; unmatched junction bases: 5. This CDR3 contains 15 residues. CDR1 and CDR2 (germline): SGHRS, YFSETQ.

A single count supports this clone. The V and J genes are TRBV2 and TRBJ1-3; D might be TRBD1 (5 bases). V was clipped by 8 bases and J by 2 bases, with 13 bases between them. CDR1 is SNHLY, CDR2 FYNNEI, per germline. The CDR3 sequence is 14 residues long. The CDR3 DNA sequence: TGTGCCAGCCAACAGGATGGGGCTGGAAACACCATATATTTT. It codes for CASQQDGAGNTIYF.

The CDR3 protein is CASSSAGTGLEKLFF. For the CDR3, the DNA is TGTGCCAGTAGTAGTGCCGGGACAGGGTTGGAAAAACTGTTTTTT. This chain joins TRBV19 and TRBJ1-4, with TRBD1 identical over 9 bases. This CDR3 spans 15 amino acids. Germline values: CDR1 LNHDA, CDR2 SQIVND (reference sequence). J was trimmed by 8 bases and V by 4 bases; bases with no gene match: 8.

This clone was seen more than once but under ten times. The CDR3 loop reads CASSPTALAGGGTGELFF. The CDR3 coding sequence is TGTGCCAGCAGCCCCACCGCACTAGCGGGGGGAGGCACCGGGGAGCTGTTTTTT. The rearrangement joins TRBV7-3 to TRBJ2-2; the match to TRBD2 covers 12 bases. CDR3 length: 18 residues. Germline V gene data show CDR1 as SGHTA and CDR2 as FQGTGA. Trimming cost V 5 bases and J 4 bases; bases outside gene matches: 11.

The genes are TRBV19 and TRBJ1-5; TRBD1 aligns across 8 bases. The CDR3 runs 14 residues. Germline lookup yields CDR1 LNHDA and CDR2 SQIVND (reference sequence). With V trimmed by 5 bases and J by 2 bases, 2 bases remained unmatched. The CDR3 protein is CASSSGGGNQPQHF. DNA of the CDR3: TGTGCCAGTAGTTCAGGGGGCGGCAATCAGCCCCAGCATTTT.

The V and J genes are TRBV6-4 and TRBJ2-2; D possibly corresponds to TRBD1 (6 bases). This CDR3 region has 14 residues. Trimming cost V 4 bases and J 2 bases, with 8 bases left between them. Germline V gene data show CDR1 as MRHNA and CDR2 as SNTAGT. CDR3 sequence: CASSGQENTGELFF. The CDR3 DNA reads TGTGCCAGCAGTGGACAGGAAAACACCGGGGAGCTGTTTTTT.

Points on this clone: Other DNA sequences in this specimen translate into the identical CDR3. The chain has TRBV9 and TRBJ1-3; D unclear. With 0 bases removed from V and 4 bases from J, the gap between germline ends came to 5 bases. The CDR3 is made up of 13 amino acids. Looked up from germline, CDR1 is SGDLS and CDR2 is YYNGEE. This CDR3 reads CASSVGGGNTIYF. The DNA for the CDR3 is TGTGCCAGCAGCGTAGGCGGAGGAAACACCATATATTTT.

The chain couples TRBV27 to TRBJ1-5, with 10 bases identical to TRBD1. The CDR3 is 15 amino acids. Germline V gene data show CDR1 as MNHEY and CDR2 as SMNVEV (reference sequence). J gave up 5 bases and V 4 bases, and 5 bases lay outside the gene matches. DNA for the CDR3: TGTGCCAGCAGTTCCGGGACAGGGGTGTATCAGCCCCAGCATTTT. The encoded protein is CASSSGTGVYQPQHF.

The gene calls are TRBV7-9 and TRBJ2-7; no definite D call. Trimming cost V 5 bases and J 0 bases, with 2 bases left between them. CDR1 is SEHNR, CDR2 FQNEAQ, per germline (reference sequence). This CDR3 region has 11 residues. CDR3 loop: CASSDSYEQYF. CDR3 sequence (DNA): TGTGCCAGCAGCGACTCCTACGAGCAGTACTTC.

The V and J genes are TRBV19 and TRBJ1-5; 8 nucleotides line up with TRBD1. Germline-derived CDR1 and CDR2 are LNHDA and SQIVND (reference sequence). J gave up 3 bases and V 4 bases, and 11 bases lay outside the gene matches. The CDR3 covers 17 residues. The CDR3 region has the DNA TGTGCCAGTAGTAGACTACCGGGACAGGAGATCAATCAGCCCCAGCATTTT. It translates to CASSRLPGQEINQPQHF.

The V and J genes are TRBV6-2 or TRBV6-3 and TRBJ2-5, with a weak D call TRBD1 (6 bases). CDR3 length: 14 amino acids. Germline lookup yields CDR1 MNHEY and CDR2 SVGEGT. V shed 6 bases and J shed 1 base, with 12 bases lying between them. The CDR3 DNA reads as TGTGCCAGCAGCCTCAACAGGGTCCAAGAGACCCAGTACTTC. It codes for CASSLNRVQETQYF.

The chain links TRBV27 to TRBJ2-3; D gene unclear. V gave up 3 bases and J gave up 3 bases, with 7 bases separating them. The CDR3 is 13 amino acids. Germline CDR1 reads MNHEY; CDR2 reads SMNVEV (reference sequence). The CDR3 nucleotides read TGTGCCAGCAGTTTTACATTTACAGATACGCAGTATTTT. Translated: CASSFTFTDTQYF.

The chain joins TRBV10-2 to TRBJ2-7; D may be TRBD2 (5 bases). Germline V gene data show CDR1 as WSHSY and CDR2 as SAAADI. Trimming removed 1 base at V and 6 bases at J, with 10 bases between. The CDR3 has 13 amino acids. The CDR3 region is CASSEYEGGEQYF. The CDR3 nucleotides read TGCGCCAGCAGTGAGTACGAGGGTGGCGAGCAGTACTTC.

The chain combines TRBV30 with TRBJ1-1, with D perhaps TRBD1 (6 bases). V was pared by 5 bases and J by 3 bases, with 13 bases between. The CDR3 runs 13 residues. Germline V gives CDR1 GTSNPN, CDR2 SVGIG (reference sequence). In nucleotides, the CDR3 is TGTGCCTGGTACAGGGAATGGGACACTGAAGCTTTCTTT. Translation: CAWYREWDTEAFF.

The V gene is TRBV6-1, the J gene TRBJ1-5, with TRBD1 identical over 12 bases. Germline values: CDR1 MNHNS, CDR2 SASEGT. V was clipped by 3 bases and J by 7 bases; unmatched bases: 4. The CDR3 sequence is 15 residues long. The CDR3 reads CASSEGQGAGQPQHF. For the CDR3, the DNA is TGTGCCAGCAGTGAGGGACAGGGGGCTGGGCAGCCCCAGCATTTT.

The rearrangement uses TRBV19 and TRBJ2-7; TRBD1 aligns across 7 bases. The ends lost 4 bases at V and 5 bases at J; junction bases unmatched: 5. The CDR3 contains 13 residues. Per the germline V gene, CDR1 is LNHDA and CDR2 is SQIVND (reference sequence). CDR3 region: CASSTSQGDEQYF. The DNA of the CDR3 is TGTGCCAGTAGTACCTCCCAGGGGGACGAGCAGTACTTC.

This sequence joins TRBV5-6 and TRBJ2-1; D may be TRBD1 or TRBD2 (6 bases each). CDR3 length equals 17 residues. Germline loops: CDR1 SGHDT, CDR2 YYEEEE. Between the trimmed V and J ends, which lost 0 bases and 0 bases, there was a span of 13 bases. CDR3 DNA: TGTGCCAGCAGCTTGGAGGGGGGATCCCGCTCCTACAATGAGCAGTTCTTC. Protein product: CASSLEGGSRSYNEQFF.

The J gene is TRBJ2-1, the V gene TRBV20-1; tentatively, D is TRBD2 (6 bases). V was trimmed by 0 bases and J by 10 bases, leaving 7 bases between them. The length of the CDR3 is 11 residues. CDR1 is DFQATT, CDR2 SNEGSKA, per germline (reference sequence). The CDR3 loop is CSARDLAEQFF. The CDR3 nucleotides are TGCAGTGCTAGAGACCTAGCGGAGCAGTTCTTC.

This rearrangement joins TRBV3-1 (or the pseudogene TRBV3-2) to TRBJ2-7, with 9 nucleotides matching TRBD2. Germline loops: CDR1 LGHDT, CDR2 YNNKEL (reference sequence). The CDR3 totals 16 residues. V lost 4 bases, J lost 2 bases, and 9 bases stayed unmatched. Written as DNA, the CDR3 is TGTGCCAGCAGCCTGGTCTTAGCGGGAGCCCCCTACGAGCAGTACTTC. It yields the protein CASSLVLAGAPYEQYF.

The chain uses TRBV15 and TRBJ2-7; 8 bases line up with TRBD2. Germline lookup yields CDR1 LNHNV and CDR2 YYDKDF (reference sequence). V lost 3 bases to trimming and J lost 3 bases; unmatched junction nucleotides: 10. The CDR3 totals 16 residues. The CDR3 nucleotides read TGTGCCACCAGCAGTGAGATGTCTAGCGGGTTCTACGAGCAGTACTTC. This codes for CATSSEMSSGFYEQYF.

V gene TRBV4-2 combines with J gene TRBJ1-1; D is uncertain. The length of the CDR3 is 15 residues. The V end was cut by 1 base, the J end by 2 bases, with 11 bases between. Germline V gene sequence: CDR1 LGHNA, CDR2 YNFKEQ. The CDR3 DNA follows: TGTGCCAGCAGCCAAGTATCGACCAGCAACACTGAAGCTTTCTTT. Its protein product is CASSQVSTSNTEAFF.

This rearrangement joins TRBV5-4 to TRBJ2-1; a weak D match, TRBD2 (6 bases). There are 16 residues in the CDR3. Germline-derived CDR1 and CDR2 are SGHNT and YYREEE (reference sequence). The V end was cut by 1 base, the J end by 8 bases, with 19 bases between. The CDR3 DNA sequence: TGTGCCAGCAGCTTGCTCCGGGAGAGGCCCCCTTATGAGCAGTTCTTC. Encoded protein: CASSLLRERPPYEQFF.

The CDR3 coding sequence is TGTGCCAGCAGCCAAGCTCTACAGGGAGCTGAAGCTTTCTTT. This codes for CASSQALQGAEAFF. The V and J genes are TRBV14 and TRBJ1-1; perhaps TRBD1 as D (6 bases). The germline V and J ends were trimmed by 1 base and 6 bases, with 12 bases remaining between them. The germline V gene has CDR1 SGHDN and CDR2 FVKESK. The CDR3 has 14 residues.

This chain connects TRBV7-9 to TRBJ1-2; TRBD1 is a possible D gene (6 bases). V was shortened by 5 bases and J by 0 bases, with 10 bases between the two germline ends. Germline lookup yields CDR1 SEHNR and CDR2 FQNEAQ (reference sequence). The length of the CDR3 is 14 residues. The CDR3: CASSADSSNYGYTF. The CDR3 DNA reads as TGTGCCAGCAGCGCGGACAGCTCTAACTATGGCTACACCTTC.

The CDR3 sequence is CAISREGVAGGPDTQYF. CDR3 coding DNA: TGTGCCATCAGTCGAGAAGGAGTAGCGGGGGGGCCAGATACGCAGTATTTT. V and J are TRBV10-3 and TRBJ2-3, with 11 bases that match TRBD2. CDR3 length: 17 residues. V shed 5 bases and J 4 bases; nucleotides not matched to a gene: 11. The V gene's germline CDR1 is ENHRY and CDR2 SYGVKD.